Detailed here is one T cell receptor beta chain. Its antigen is unidentified. Prior autoimmune disease or systemic immunosuppression barred patients. The data were taken from a study of OX40 agonist ivuxolimab in advanced cancers. Study summary: Patients were treated with intravenous ivuxolimab, dosed at 0.01 to 10 mg/kg and infused every 2 weeks.

The study, taken as a whole, reports: Antigen targets of the expanded peripheral T cells went undetermined.

The V end was cut by 2 bases, the J end by 5 bases, with 18 bases between. The germline V gene has CDR1 SGHNT and CDR2 YENEEA. The CDR3 length is 16 residues. The assay was immunoSEQ multiplex PCR, and TCRdb's table has in-frame clones only and misses some. The sample carries about 96,000 clones, less than 95% recorded once. Sequences were derived from CD4+ or CD8+ T cells sorted from blood, sampled in a trial of the OX40 agonist ivuxolimab. J is TRBJ2-5 and V is TRBV11-3; D call uncertain. This clonotype originated in an adult with an advanced solid tumor such as melanoma, head and neck, liver or kidney cancer. CDR3 sequence: CASSLRQGQAAETQYF. In nucleotides, the CDR3 is TGTGCCAGCAGCTTAAGGCAAGGGCAGGCGGCGGAGACCCAGTACTTC.